The rows below give T cell receptor beta chains drawn from one sample of a study of PD-1 blockade in classical Hodgkin lymphoma. Generated by immunoSEQ multiplex PCR, the TCRdb table keeps only in-frame clones and is missing some. This table holds roughly 14,000 clones, about 73% found once. The material sequenced was peripheral blood mononuclear cells (PBMCs), taken before the second cycle of nivolumab. The source of these receptors is a human donor with classical Hodgkin lymphoma. CDR3s include the opening cysteine and the closing phenylalanine or tryptophan. A D gene is named only where the DNA matches it firmly. Expanded clones are given a class, and other clones once, few, many or no size at all.

clone_size | d_call | j_call | v_call | cdr3_aa | cdr3_nt
- | - | TRBJ1-3 | TRBV19 | CASSRGYGNTIYF | TGTGCCAGTAGTCGGGGGTATGGAAACACCATATATTTT
- | - | TRBJ1-5 | TRBV5-5 | CASSPDMKAQHF | TGTGCCAGCAGCCCTGACATGAAAGCCCAGCATTTT
- | - | TRBJ2-6 | TRBV27 | CASSPSDGRHSGANVLTF | TGTGCCAGCAGTCCCTCGGACGGGCGACACTCTGGGGCCAACGTCCTGACTTTC
- | - | TRBJ2-3 | TRBV10-3 | CAIRAGLGAGTDTQYF | TGTGCCATCAGAGCTGGCTTGGGGGCTGGGACAGATACGCAGTATTTT
- | TRBD1 | TRBJ1-2 | TRBV7-2 | CASSLARQGYYGYTF | TGTGCCAGCAGCTTAGCCAGACAGGGTTACTATGGCTACACCTTC
- | TRBD1 | TRBJ1-2 | TRBV5-4 | CASSPQGTLNYGYTF | TGTGCCAGCAGCCCACAGGGGACCCTTAACTATGGCTACACCTTC
few | - | TRBJ2-7 | TRBV4-3 | CASSLRGGGLSYEQYF | TGCGCCAGCAGCCTTAGAGGGGGAGGCCTCTCCTACGAGCAGTACTTC
- | - | TRBJ1-1 | TRBV7-9 | CASSLVPNTEAFF | TGTGCCAGCAGCTTAGTACCGAACACTGAAGCTTTCTTT
- | TRBD1 | TRBJ2-7 | TRBV5-8 | CASSHTGTGRYEQYF | TGTGCCAGCAGCCACACCGGGACAGGGCGCTACGAGCAGTACTTC
once | - | TRBJ1-2 | TRBV27 | CASSGGLYYGYTF | TGTGCCAGCAGCGGGGGGCTTTACTATGGCTACACCTTC
- | - | TRBJ2-5 | TRBV5-1 | CASSLVQGQETQYF | TGCGCCAGCAGCTTAGTCCAGGGTCAAGAGACCCAGTACTTC
medium-sized | - | TRBJ1-6 | TRBV9 | CASSVASGSPLHF | TGTGCCAGCAGCGTAGCCTCGGGGTCACCCCTCCACTTT
- | TRBD1 | TRBJ1-1 | TRBV2 | CASSYSRGLFAEAFF | TGTGCCAGCAGCTATTCCAGGGGGCTTTTCGCTGAAGCTTTCTTT
- | TRBD1 | TRBJ1-1 | TRBV7-9 | CASSSQGANTEAFF | TGTGCCAGCAGCTCGCAGGGGGCGAACACTGAAGCTTTCTTT
- | TRBD1 | TRBJ1-5 | TRBV6-1 | CASSDQTGVGSNQPQHF | TGTGCCAGCAGTGACCAAACAGGGGTTGGCAGCAATCAGCCCCAGCATTTT
- | - | TRBJ1-5 | TRBV28 | CASNSVLPNQPQHF | TGTGCCAGCAATTCGGTACTGCCGAATCAGCCCCAGCATTTT
- | TRBD1 | TRBJ1-5 | TRBV4-3 | CASSQATGVQPQHF | TGCGCCAGCAGCCAAGCGACAGGGGTTCAGCCCCAGCATTTT
- | TRBD1 | TRBJ2-7 | TRBV2 | CASRELPGQGFEQYF | TGTGCCAGCAGGGAGCTCCCGGGACAGGGGTTCGAGCAGTACTTC
- | TRBD1 | TRBJ1-3 | TRBV4-1 | CASRPIDRGNTIYF | TGCGCCAGCAGACCAATCGACAGGGGGAACACCATATATTTT
- | - | TRBJ1-2 | TRBV11-2 | CASSSSRGSGGYTF | TGTGCCAGCAGCTCTAGCAGGGGTTCAGGGGGCTACACCTTC
- | - | TRBJ2-1 | TRBV29-1 | CSVEDGLYNEQFF | TGCAGCGTTGAAGACGGTCTTTACAATGAGCAGTTCTTC
- | - | TRBJ2-7 | TRBV7-9 | CASGDGSYEQYF | TGTGCCAGCGGGGACGGGTCCTACGAGCAGTACTTC
few | TRBD1 | TRBJ1-2 | TRBV29-1 | CSVQGSRTGGAEYYGYTF | TGCAGCGTTCAAGGGTCAAGGACAGGGGGCGCCGAGTACTATGGCTACACCTTC
- | - | TRBJ1-5 | TRBV28 | CASSPRGAGPGQPQHF | TGTGCCAGCAGTCCCCGAGGTGCGGGGCCGGGTCAGCCCCAGCATTTT
- | - | TRBJ2-7 | TRBV5-5 | CASSLTGSSYEQYF | TGTGCCAGCAGCTTGACAGGAAGCTCCTACGAGCAGTACTTC
- | - | TRBJ2-2 | TRBV7-8 | CASSPEAGGELFF | TGTGCCAGCAGCCCCGAGGCGGGCGGGGAGCTGTTTTTT
- | - | TRBJ2-7 | TRBV5-4 | CASSSGGSYEQYF | TGTGCCAGCAGCAGTGGGGGATCCTACGAGCAGTACTTC
- | - | TRBJ2-7 | TRBV11-1 | CASSSDRQYEQYF | TGTGCCAGCAGCTCGGACAGACAGTACGAGCAGTACTTC
once | - | TRBJ1-2 | TRBV11-2 | CASSRIQYGYTF | TGTGCCAGCAGCCGTATACAATATGGCTACACCTTC
- | - | TRBJ1-5 | TRBV19 | CASSKRRDVVGNQPQHF | TGTGCCAGTAGTAAGAGGAGGGACGTGGTGGGCAATCAGCCCCAGCATTTT
- | - | TRBJ1-1 | TRBV5-1 | CASRLKGNTEAFF | TGCGCCAGCAGATTAAAGGGGAACACTGAAGCTTTCTTT
- | TRBD1 | TRBJ1-4 | TRBV5-1 | CASSLMGQGAFEKLFF | TGCGCCAGCAGCTTGATGGGACAGGGGGCTTTTGAAAAACTGTTTTTT
- | - | TRBJ1-1 | TRBV12-5 | CASGPGLTAFF | TGTGCTAGTGGCCCAGGCCTTACCGCTTTCTTT
once | - | TRBJ1-1 | TRBV4-3 | CASSQGVWGAEAFF | TGCGCCAGCAGCCAAGGAGTTTGGGGAGCCGAAGCTTTCTTT
- | TRBD1 | TRBJ2-6 | TRBV28 | CASSHTLGTGLGSGANVLTF | TGTGCCAGCAGCCACACCCTAGGGACAGGTCTTGGCTCTGGGGCCAACGTCCTGACTTTC
- | TRBD1 | TRBJ2-1 | TRBV2 | CASSLDRGSNEQFF | TGTGCCAGCAGCCTAGACAGGGGGAGCAATGAGCAGTTCTTC
- | TRBD2 | TRBJ2-7 | TRBV7-2 | CASSVGLAGSYEQYF | TGTGCCAGCAGCGTGGGACTAGCGGGGTCCTACGAGCAGTACTTC
- | - | TRBJ2-2 | TRBV2 | CASSLDSRGTGELFF | TGTGCCAGCAGCCTAGACTCCAGGGGCACCGGGGAGCTGTTTTTT
- | TRBD1 | TRBJ2-2 | TRBV18 | CASSDGQGITGELFF | TGTGCCAGCTCAGACGGACAGGGGATCACCGGGGAGCTGTTTTTT
- | - | TRBJ1-1 | TRBV29-1 | CSVGDAGTEAFF | TGCAGCGTGGGGGATGCTGGCACTGAAGCTTTCTTT
- | - | TRBJ2-2 | TRBV28 | CASSYLGIYTGELFF | TGTGCCAGCAGTTACCTCGGAATTTACACCGGGGAGCTGTTTTTT
- | TRBD1 | TRBJ1-4 | TRBV7-8 | CASSPRNRGLAEKLFF | TGTGCCAGCAGCCCACGTAACAGGGGGCTAGCTGAAAAACTGTTTTTT
- | TRBD1 | TRBJ2-1 | TRBV5-1 | CASSLGQGREQFF | TGCGCCAGCAGCTTGGGACAGGGGAGGGAGCAGTTCTTC
- | - | TRBJ2-5 | TRBV5-1 | CASSFERGQETQYF | TGCGCCAGCAGCTTTGAGAGGGGACAAGAGACCCAGTACTTC
once | TRBD1 | TRBJ2-3 | TRBV4-1 | CASSQAEGAGSDTQYF | TGCGCCAGCAGCCAAGCCGAGGGGGCTGGCTCTGATACGCAGTATTTT